The 17 T cell receptor beta chains below were found in one sample sequenced in a study of T cells in Graves' hyperthyroidism and ophthalmopathy. The investigators amplified TCR beta CDR3 regions from RNA transcripts. TCR CDR3 underwent first-round RT-PCR with the HTBI primer set. MiXCR, applied by TCRdb to the multiplex PCR reads, yields one record per CDR3 protein. The sample yields around 620,000 distinct CDR3 sequences, about 17% seen once. The sample consisted of blood. The receptors stem from a woman under 40 with Graves' hyperthyroidism.

This clonotype was observed a few times. The chain couples TRBV2 to TRBJ1-5; D is uncertain. The germline CDR1 and CDR2 sequences are SNHLY and FYNNEI. V was clipped by 11 bases and J by 3 bases, with 26 bases between them. The CDR3 covers 17 residues. The CDR3 loop is CASDSGPLVIFNQPQHF. DNA of the CDR3: TGTGCCTCAGATTCGGGCCCCCTGGTAATTTTCAATCAGCCCCAGCATTTT. Complete variable domain (other parts from reference TRBV2 and TRBJ1-5): EPEVTQTPSHQVTQMGQEVILRCVPISNHLYFYWYRQILGQKVEFLVSFYNNEISEKSEIFDDQFSVERPDGSNFTLKIRSTKLEDSAMYFCASDSGPLVIFNQPQHFGDGTRLSIL.

Many counts were recorded for this clonotype. Germline is not matched at one junction end, which may reflect a read error. The chain uses TRBV5-1 and TRBJ2-7, with 8 bases matching TRBD1. The CDR3 consists of 14 residues. Germline V lookup: CDR1 SGHRS, CDR2 YFSETQ. The chain's CDR3 is CASSSGTGNYEQYF. The CDR3, as DNA: TGTGCCAGCAGTTCCGGGACAGGTAACTACGAGCAGTACTTC.

This clonotype was seen a handful of times. The V and J genes are TRBV19 and TRBJ2-1, with 9 bases fitting TRBD2. V was pared by 2 bases and J by 7 bases, with 6 bases of the junction left unmatched. The CDR3 has 15 residues. In germline, CDR1 is LNHDA, CDR2 SQIVND (reference sequence). As DNA, the CDR3 is TGTGCCAGTAGTATATGGGGTAGCGGGAGTAATGAGCAGTTCTTC. Protein: CASSIWGSGSNEQFF.

This clonotype has ten or more counts. The rearrangement joins TRBV7-3 to TRBJ2-3; no firm D call. V lost 2 bases to trimming and J lost 4 bases, with 7 bases between them. The germline CDR1 and CDR2 sequences are SGHTA and FQGTGA. This CDR3 is 13 amino acids long. Here the CDR3 DNA reads TGTGCCAGCAGCTTAGCAGGTCCAGATACGCAGTATTTT. This encodes CASSLAGPDTQYF.

The chain links TRBV18 to TRBJ2-1; TRBD2 is a possible D gene (6 bases). V was cut by 3 bases and J by 5 bases, with 14 bases left in between. CDR1 and CDR2 (germline): KGHSH, LQKENI. The CDR3 is 15 amino acids. CDR3 bases: TGTGCCAGCTCACCTATGGGGGAGGAAGACAATGAGCAGTTCTTC. This gives the protein CASSPMGEEDNEQFF.

The table lists this clonotype with many counts. The chain couples TRBV27 to TRBJ2-1; TRBD2 matches 7 bases. V gave up 1 base and J gave up 8 bases; unmatched junction bases: 8. The CDR3 runs 15 residues. CDR1 is MNHEY and CDR2 is SMNVEV in the germline V gene (reference sequence). DNA of the CDR3: TGTGCCAGCAGTTTATGGGTGGGAGGGCACTATGAGCAGTTCTTC. This sequence encodes CASSLWVGGHYEQFF.

This clonotype was seen repeatedly, ten times or more. CDR3 nucleotides: TGCAGTGCTAGAATTGGCGGGAGGGGTCTTGAGCAGTTCTTC. It specifies CSARIGGRGLEQFF. The chain links TRBV20-1 to TRBJ2-1; 9 nucleotides agree with TRBD2. The V gene's germline CDR1 is DFQATT and CDR2 SNEGSKA (reference sequence). The V segment lost 2 bases and the J segment 9 bases; nucleotides outside the gene matches: 8. This CDR3 contains 14 residues.

This clonotype was recorded at least ten times. This chain joins TRBV13 and TRBJ1-6, with no clear D. Trimming removed 5 bases from V and 10 bases from J, with 12 bases in between. The length of the CDR3 is 13 residues. Per germline, CDR1 PRHDT and CDR2 FYEKMQ (reference sequence). This CDR3 reads CASSRDKESPLHF. The CDR3, as DNA: TGTGCCAGCAGCCGCGACAAGGAATCACCCCTCCACTTT.

The chain links TRBV6-5 to TRBJ2-2; 8 bases agree with TRBD2. Germline V gene sequence: CDR1 MNHEY, CDR2 SVGAGI. The CDR3 runs to 16 residues. V dropped 2 bases and J dropped 6; count of bases not matched to a gene: 8. In DNA form, the CDR3 reads TGTGCCAGCAGTTACACCTCCAACGGGGGGGCCGGGGAGCTGTTTTTT. It is translated as CASSYTSNGGAGELFF.

This clonotype was seen at least ten times. This rearrangement joins TRBV11-2 to TRBJ2-7; no clear D. The CDR3 covers 14 residues. Trimming shortened V by 1 base and J by 5 bases, and 12 bases separated the two germline ends. The V gene's germline CDR1 is SGHAT and CDR2 FQNNGV. The CDR3 DNA reads as TGTGCCAGCAGCTTAGGAAGCACTGGGAACGAGCAGTACTTC. It codes for CASSLGSTGNEQYF.

Concerning this clonotype: This may be a read error: a much more frequent sequence differs by one nucleotide. V is TRBV27 and J is TRBJ2-1; 7 nucleotides line up with TRBD2. The CDR3 has 16 amino acids. Germline V lookup: CDR1 MNHEY, CDR2 SMNVEV (reference sequence). Trimming took 1 base from V and 5 from J; bases not matched to a gene: 8. CDR3 loop: CASSLYVAGHHNEQFF. The CDR3 nucleotides read TGTGCCAGCAGTTTATATGTAGCGGGTCACCACAATGAGCAGTTCTTC.

The chain has TRBV6-1 and TRBJ2-6; D gene unclear. The germline V gene has CDR1 MNHNS and CDR2 SASEGT. V lost 4 bases and J 2 bases, leaving 12 bases between the germline ends. The length of the CDR3 is 16 residues. CDR3 nucleotides: TGTGCCAGCAGTGTAAATGGGTACCCTGGGGCCAACGTCCTGACTTTC. It yields the protein CASSVNGYPGANVLTF.

The chain has TRBV5-1 and TRBJ2-3, with 15 nucleotides matching TRBD2. This CDR3 region has 18 residues. The germline V gene has CDR1 SGHRS and CDR2 YFSETQ. Trimming cost V 0 bases and J 7 bases; bases outside gene matches: 9. CDR3 amino acids: CASSLGTSGRAVLNTQYF. The CDR3 DNA is TGCGCCAGCAGCTTGGGGACTAGCGGGAGGGCCGTACTAAATACGCAGTATTTT.

This chain connects TRBV5-5 to TRBJ2-7; 10 nucleotides match TRBD1. Germline values: CDR1 SGHKS, CDR2 YYEKEE (reference sequence). This CDR3 region has 16 residues. V trimming: 3 bases; J trimming: 5 bases; junction bases outside the gene matches: 11. This CDR3 is CASSSQPRDRGNEQYF. DNA of the CDR3: TGTGCCAGCAGCTCACAGCCTCGGGACAGGGGCAACGAGCAGTACTTC.

This clonotype has a handful of counts. It may be a read error: a sequence one base away is much more abundant. The rearrangement uses TRBV28 and TRBJ2-1; D gene ambiguous. The V gene's germline CDR1 is MDHEN and CDR2 SYDVKM. The V end was cut by 5 bases, the J end by 12 bases, with 14 bases between. This CDR3 has 12 residues. CDR3 residues: CASSAFSGGQFF. Here the CDR3 DNA reads TGTGCCAGCAGTGCGTTTTCGGGTGGGCAGTTCTTC.

The chain uses TRBV7-9 and TRBJ2-2; TRBD2 aligns across 10 bases. V lost 3 bases to trimming and J lost 1 base; unmatched junction nucleotides: 2. The CDR3 is made up of 16 amino acids. Germline CDR1 is SEHNR and CDR2 is FQNEAQ (reference sequence). The CDR3 DNA reads TGTGCCAGCAGCTTTAGCGGGAGGCTGAACACCGGGGAGCTGTTTTTT. Translation gives CASSFSGRLNTGELFF.

This clonotype was detected once. The gene calls are TRBV11-2 and TRBJ1-2; D unclear. Trimming removed 4 bases at V and 8 bases at J, with 20 bases between. The V gene's germline CDR1 is SGHAT and CDR2 FQNNGV. The CDR3 length is 15 residues. The CDR3: CASSSLVTNSGGYTF. The CDR3 region has the DNA TGTGCCAGCAGCTCCCTTGTGACAAACTCGGGCGGCTACACCTTC.